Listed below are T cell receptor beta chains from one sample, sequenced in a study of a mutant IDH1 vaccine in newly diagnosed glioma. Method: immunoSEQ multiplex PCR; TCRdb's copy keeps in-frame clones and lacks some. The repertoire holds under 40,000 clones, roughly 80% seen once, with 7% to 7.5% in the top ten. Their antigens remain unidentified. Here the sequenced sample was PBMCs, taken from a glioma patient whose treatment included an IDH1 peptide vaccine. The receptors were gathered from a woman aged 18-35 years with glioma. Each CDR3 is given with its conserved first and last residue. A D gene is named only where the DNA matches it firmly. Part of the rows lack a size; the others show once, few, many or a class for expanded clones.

CASSPQTGTVYGYTF	TGTGCCAGCAGCCCTCAAACCGGGACGGTTTATGGCTACACCTTC	TRBV6-5	TRBJ1-2	.	medium-sized
CASREQGAGNEKLFF	TGTGCCAGCAGGGAACAGGGGGCGGGTAATGAAAAACTGTTTTTT	TRBV5-8	TRBJ1-4	TRBD1	.
CASSLVYEQYF	TGTGCCAGCAGCTTGGTCTACGAGCAGTACTTC	TRBV5-6	TRBJ2-7	.	.
CASSQDTGNEQYF	TGCGCCAGCAGCCAAGATACAGGGAACGAGCAGTACTTC	TRBV4-1	TRBJ2-7	.	.
CASSLGTHTNTEAFF	TGTGCCAGCAGCTTAGGGACGCATACCAACACTGAAGCTTTCTTT	TRBV7-9	TRBJ1-1	.	.
CASSQTLSNTEAFF	TGCGCCAGCAGCCAAACTCTTTCGAACACTGAAGCTTTCTTT	TRBV4-1	TRBJ1-1	.	.
CASSSGTAHQPQHF	TGTGCCAGCAGTTCCGGGACAGCCCATCAGCCCCAGCATTTT	TRBV28	TRBJ1-5	TRBD1	.
CASTLFEEGGGGYTF	TGTGCCAGCACCCTATTCGAAGAGGGCGGCGGTGGCTACACCTTC	TRBV7-9	TRBJ1-2	.	.
CASSPSHGDSYEQYF	TGCGCCAGCAGCCCAAGCCATGGAGACTCCTACGAGCAGTACTTC	TRBV4-3	TRBJ2-7	.	.
CASSSRVAGRTDTQYF	TGTGCCAGCAGTTCCCGGGTAGCGGGACGCACAGATACGCAGTATTTT	TRBV28	TRBJ2-3	TRBD2	.
CASSEGLAGDEQFF	TGTGCCAGCAGTGAGGGACTAGCGGGAGATGAGCAGTTCTTC	TRBV6-4	TRBJ2-1	TRBD2	.
CASNDQGSHNEQFF	TGTGCCAGCAACGACCAGGGCAGCCACAATGAGCAGTTCTTC	TRBV7-2	TRBJ2-1	.	.
CSVEDYLRPEAFF	TGCAGCGTTGAAGATTATTTAAGACCTGAAGCTTTCTTT	TRBV29-1	TRBJ1-1	.	few
CASSFSSRESNEQFF	TGTGCCAGCAGCTTCTCCTCACGGGAGTCCAATGAGCAGTTCTTC	TRBV7-9	TRBJ2-1	.	few
CASSRELTGELFF	TGTGCCAGCAGCCGGGAGTTAACCGGGGAGCTGTTTTTT	TRBV5-6	TRBJ2-2	.	.
CASSPFQGIQETQYF	TGTGCCAGCAGCCCCTTCCAGGGAATACAAGAGACCCAGTACTTC	TRBV11-2	TRBJ2-5	.	.